This entry is about one T cell receptor beta chain. The assay was immunoSEQ multiplex PCR, and TCRdb's table has in-frame clones only and misses some. The sample has under 300,000 clones; 85% to 90% are singletons. This CDR3 contains 14 residues. CDR1 and CDR2 (germline): MDHEN, SYDVKM. V was pared by 0 bases and J by 7 bases, with 3 bases of the junction left unmatched. This entry belongs to a study of blood T cell repertoires in COVID-19. Sequenced material: PBMCs or T cells enriched from blood (not recorded which). The clonotype originates from a man aged 35-49 years who had recovered from COVID-19. The rearrangement uses TRBV28 and TRBJ2-4; 7 nucleotides align to TRBD1. The CDR3 reads CASSLWGQLNIQYF. CDR3 bases: TGTGCCAGCAGTTTATGGGGACAGCTTAACATTCAGTACTTC. The entire variable domain, with the rest obtained from reference TRBV28 and TRBJ2-4, is as follows: DVKVTQSSRYLVKRTGEKVFLECVQDMDHENMFWYRQDPGLGLRLIYFSYDVKMKEKGDIPEGYSVSREKKERFSLILESASTNQTSMYLCASSLWGQLNIQYFGAGTRLSVL.